This TCR beta chain derives from a study of cytomegalovirus exposure and HLA in healthy donors (dated by TCRdb to about 2017). For context, the study as a whole: According to a later analysis, one platform produced both the roughly 130 validation repertoires and the 700 or so repertoires of the first cohort. Besides the first cohort of hundreds of subjects, a separate validation cohort made up of 120 different subjects was used. The study aimed to test whether cataloging public T cell receptors could reveal signatures of past pathogen exposure. High-throughput TCR immunosequencing, statistical association of individual TCRs with disease status, and machine learning were combined to predict cytomegalovirus infection status. General conclusions and limits of the study: Of the cluster scores, 85% to 95% were above 0 in a later analysis, which found that TCRs clustered in the first cohort also tended to co-occur in the 120 validation repertoires. A later analysis had no HLA typing for the validation cohort, so co-occurrence there was scored across all 120 or so repertoires. In vitro tests confirmed that a few of the cytomegalovirus-associated TCR beta chains recognize cytomegalovirus antigens. The classifier was reported to diagnose cytomegalovirus status with high specificity and sensitivity in both the original cohort and the validation cohort. The authors suggested that the approach could potentially be generalized to other disease states and immunological phenotypes. While some public TCRs were present in many individuals, most TCR sequences turned up only very rarely across donors. In the study, approximately 160 TCR beta chains were listed as associated with cytomegalovirus.

The donors belonged to the validation cohort of around 120 subjects, which was separate from the 666-subject first cohort. The library was made by the immunoSEQ multiplex PCR assay. The study's processing was this. A statistical classification framework was built for diagnosing cytomegalovirus status from the catalog of TCR beta chain sequences. As stored in TCRdb, this immuneACCESS dataset retains in-frame rearrangements with V and J assigned. A fraction of the clones does not appear; measured against another copy, unresolved V genes explain less than half of the discrepancy, and the remainder lacks a known reason. V and J calls and clone size follow that table, whereas D and trimming were derived from the DNA. The sample contains 90,000 to 130,000 clones, about 85% of them found a single time. Jointly, the top ten make up about 2.9% of the sample. Counted from cysteine to phenylalanine, this CDR3 has 14 amino acids. The sequence is cut down to CDR3 DNA, 42 bases in frame from base 1. Relative to germline, V is 5 bases shorter and J is 3 bases shorter, with 13 bases between their ends. For CDR1 and CDR2, the germline V gene lists MNHEY and SVGAGI.

Regarding this clone: The antigen it recognizes is unknown. Nothing much larger sits one base from this clone, and base qualities are not available.

The receptor comes from a young woman in good health and CMV-seronegative. The chain links TRBV6-5 with TRBJ1-2; a tentative D match to TRBD1 spans 6 bases. Source material: PBMCs. The DNA sequence follows: TGTGCCAGCAGTCCCCAGGGGCGGGACTATGGCTACACCTTC. It encodes CASSPQGRDYGYTF.